This T cell receptor beta chain originates from a study of blood T cells in healthy people across ages. Overall study context: Per every two T cells, about one barcoded beta molecule was captured by template switching.

Findings and caveats of the study: Diversity of TCR beta per million T cells declined in a roughly linear way with age. There was no known CMV status for donors, so expanded clonotype changes were possibly confounded.

With a J-beta primer mix and a sample-barcoded 5' primer, a second PCR ran about 6 to 11 cycles. MiXCR, applied by TCRdb to the 5' RACE reads, yields one record per CDR3 protein. The sample yields about 830,000 distinct CDR3 sequences, roughly 60% seen once. Germline V gene sequence: CDR1 SQVTM, CDR2 ANQGSEA. CDR3 length: 11 residues. Trimming took off 0 bases at V and 5 bases at J, with 2 bases between the two ends. With regard to this clonotype: The antigen remains undetermined.

The TCR was taken from a man between 25 and 39 years old in good health. The chain joins TRBV29-1 to TRBJ2-1; D remains unclear. Sequencing used blood. The chain's CDR3 is CSVEDNNEQFF. The CDR3 DNA follows: TGCAGCGTTGAAGACAACAATGAGCAGTTCTTC.